This TCR beta chain emerged from a study of long-term antiretroviral therapy in people with HIV. All donors provided no fewer than one pre-ART and no fewer than two post-ART PBMC samples. Germline trimming cut 4 bases from V and 2 bases from J; bases unmatched to any gene: 8. The CDR3 sequence is 15 residues long. The V gene's germline CDR1 is MNHEY and CDR2 SVGAGI. Run at survey level, the immunoSEQ assay was version v3.0. Data came from immunoSEQ multiplex PCR; TCRdb stores just in-frame clones and leaves some out. The sample includes around 26,000 clones, about 92% of them seen just once. The input for sequencing was unsorted PBMCs, taken 7.6 years after starting antiretroviral therapy. The clonotype originates from a woman in her thirties or forties with HIV. The chain has TRBV6-5 and TRBJ2-7, with TRBD2 matching 7 bases. The CDR3 region has the DNA TGTGCCAGCAGTTCTGTTGCGGGGGTGCCCTACGAGCAGTACTTC. As protein: CASSSVAGVPYEQYF.